This TCR beta chain was found in a study of T cells in Graves' hyperthyroidism and ophthalmopathy. RNA transcripts gave rise to amplified TCR beta CDR3 regions. The HTBI primer set was used in a first-round RT-PCR of the TCR CDR3. TCRdb analysed the multiplex PCR reads with MiXCR anew, one entry per CDR3 protein. The data show fewer than 500,000 distinct CDR3 sequences, with 14% to 15% seen just once and 13% held by the top ten. This CDR3 contains 14 residues. Per germline, CDR1 SNHLY and CDR2 FYNNEI. V was shortened by 1 base and J by 10 bases, with 15 bases between the two germline ends. This clonotype was seen at least ten times.

This receptor was obtained from a man younger than 35 with Graves' ophthalmopathy. The specimen was blood. The chain uses TRBV2 and TRBJ2-3; D gene uncertain. For the CDR3, the DNA is TGTGCCAGCAGTGAAGTTCAGAGAGGTCTGGCGCAGTATTTT. Its translation is CASSEVQRGLAQYF.